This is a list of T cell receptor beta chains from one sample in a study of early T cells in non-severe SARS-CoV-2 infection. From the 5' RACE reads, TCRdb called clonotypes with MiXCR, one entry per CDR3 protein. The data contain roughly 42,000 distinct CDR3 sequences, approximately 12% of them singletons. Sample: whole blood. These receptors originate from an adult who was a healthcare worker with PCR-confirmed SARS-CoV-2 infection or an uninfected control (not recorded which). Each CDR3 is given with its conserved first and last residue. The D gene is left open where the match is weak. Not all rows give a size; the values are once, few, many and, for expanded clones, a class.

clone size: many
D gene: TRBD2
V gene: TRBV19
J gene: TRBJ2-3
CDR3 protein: CASLTSATSTDTQYF
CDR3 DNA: TGTGCCAGCTTGACTAGCGCGACTAGCACAGATACGCAGTATTTT

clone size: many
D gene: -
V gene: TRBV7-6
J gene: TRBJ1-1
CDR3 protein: CASSFRLNTEAFF
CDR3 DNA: TGTGCCAGCAGCTTTCGATTGAACACTGAAGCTTTCTTT

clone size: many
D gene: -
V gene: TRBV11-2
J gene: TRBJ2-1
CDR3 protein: CASSSGKGAYNEQFF
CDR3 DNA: TGTGCCAGCAGCTCCGGAAAGGGAGCCTACAATGAGCAGTTCTTC

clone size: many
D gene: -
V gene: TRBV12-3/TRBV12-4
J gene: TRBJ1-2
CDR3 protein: CASSPQITYGYTF
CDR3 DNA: TGTGCCAGCAGCCCACAGATTACCTATGGCTACACCTTC

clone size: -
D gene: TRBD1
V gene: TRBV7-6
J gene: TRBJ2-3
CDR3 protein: CASSHRTGADTQYF
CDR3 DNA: TGTGCCAGCAGTCACCGGACAGGTGCAGATACGCAGTATTTT

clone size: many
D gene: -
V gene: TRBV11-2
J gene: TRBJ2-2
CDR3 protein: CASSLGWGELFF
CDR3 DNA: TGTGCCAGCAGCTTAGGATGGGGGGAGCTGTTTTTT

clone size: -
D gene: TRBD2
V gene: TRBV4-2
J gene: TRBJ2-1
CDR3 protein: CASSLREGSYNEQFF
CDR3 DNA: TGTGCCAGCAGCCTCCGGGAGGGCTCCTACAATGAGCAGTTCTTC

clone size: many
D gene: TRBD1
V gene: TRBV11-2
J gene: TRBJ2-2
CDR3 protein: CASSLGILQGANGELFF
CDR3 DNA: TGTGCCAGCAGCTTAGGTATCCTGCAGGGGGCGAACGGGGAGCTGTTTTTT

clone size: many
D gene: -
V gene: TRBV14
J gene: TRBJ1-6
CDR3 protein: CASSLDRIYSPLHF
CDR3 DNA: TGTGCCAGCAGCCTCGACAGGATTTATTCACCCCTCCACTTT

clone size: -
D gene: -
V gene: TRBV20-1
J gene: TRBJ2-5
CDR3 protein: CSAGAPAQYF
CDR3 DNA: TGCAGTGCTGGGGCACCGGCCCAGTACTTC

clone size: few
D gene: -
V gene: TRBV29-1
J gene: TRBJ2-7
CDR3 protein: CSVEVAGQIAYEQYF
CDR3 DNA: TGCAGCGTTGAAGTGGCGGGACAGATTGCCTACGAGCAGTACTTC

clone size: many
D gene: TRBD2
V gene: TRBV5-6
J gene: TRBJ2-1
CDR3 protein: CASSLTSGSGNSKDEQFF
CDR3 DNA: TGTGCCAGCAGCTTAACTAGCGGGAGCGGTAATAGTAAGGATGAGCAGTTCTTC

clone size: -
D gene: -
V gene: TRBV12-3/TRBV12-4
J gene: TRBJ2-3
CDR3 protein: CASTQGDTQYF
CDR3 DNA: TGTGCCAGCACCCAAGGAGATACGCAGTATTTT

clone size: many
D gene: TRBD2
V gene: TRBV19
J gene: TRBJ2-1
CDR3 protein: CASSIGGGFLFF
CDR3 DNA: TGTGCCAGTAGTATAGGGGGAGGGTTTCTGTTCTTC

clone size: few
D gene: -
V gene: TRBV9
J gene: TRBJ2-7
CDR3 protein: CASSVFSGGDYEQYF
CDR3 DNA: TGTGCCAGCAGCGTATTTTCCGGAGGAGACTACGAGCAGTACTTC

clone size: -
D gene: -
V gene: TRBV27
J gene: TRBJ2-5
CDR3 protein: CASSLHGQETQYF
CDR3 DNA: TGTGCCAGCAGTTTACACGGGCAAGAGACCCAGTACTTC

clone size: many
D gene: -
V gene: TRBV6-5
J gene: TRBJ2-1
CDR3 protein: CASSYLPGTNEQFF
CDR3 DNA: TGTGCCAGCAGTTACTTACCGGGGACCAATGAGCAGTTCTTC

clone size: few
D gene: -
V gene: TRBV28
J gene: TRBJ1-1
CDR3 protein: CATQLAGTEAFF
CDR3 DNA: TGTGCCACCCAACTGGCAGGAACGGAAGCTTTCTTT

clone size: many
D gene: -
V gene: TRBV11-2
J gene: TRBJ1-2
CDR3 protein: CASSVDSIIYGYTF
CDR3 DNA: TGTGCCAGCAGCGTTGACTCGATCATCTATGGCTACACCTTC

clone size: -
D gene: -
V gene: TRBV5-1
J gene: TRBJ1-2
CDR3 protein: CASSTNLRQQSYYGYTF
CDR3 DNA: TGCGCCAGCAGCACTAACCTCCGGCAGCAATCCTACTATGGCTACACCTTC

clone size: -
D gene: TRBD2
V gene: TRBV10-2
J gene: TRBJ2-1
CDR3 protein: CASILAGGFNEQFF
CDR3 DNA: TGCGCCAGCATACTAGCGGGAGGGTTCAATGAGCAGTTCTTC

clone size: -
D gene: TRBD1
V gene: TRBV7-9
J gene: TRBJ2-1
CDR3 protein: CASRPGQGANEQFF
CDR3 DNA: TGTGCCAGCAGACCGGGACAGGGGGCGAATGAGCAGTTCTTC

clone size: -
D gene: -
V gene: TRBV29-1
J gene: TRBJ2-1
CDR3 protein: CSVFEELEQFF
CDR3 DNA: TGCAGCGTTTTTGAGGAGCTTGAGCAGTTCTTC

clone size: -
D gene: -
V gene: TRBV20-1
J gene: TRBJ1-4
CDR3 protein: CSARSQTNEKLFF
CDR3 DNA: TGCAGTGCTAGATCTCAGACTAATGAAAAACTGTTTTTT

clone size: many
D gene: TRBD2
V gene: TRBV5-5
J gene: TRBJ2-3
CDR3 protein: CASSLLPGRDADTQYF
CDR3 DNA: TGTGCCAGCAGCTTGCTCCCAGGGAGGGACGCAGATACGCAGTATTTT

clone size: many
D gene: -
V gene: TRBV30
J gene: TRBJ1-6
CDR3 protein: CAWSRERMGSPLHF
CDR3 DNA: TGTGCCTGGAGTCGGGAAAGGATGGGGTCACCCCTCCACTTT

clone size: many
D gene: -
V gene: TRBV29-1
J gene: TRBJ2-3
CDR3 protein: CSVGGGVTDTQYF
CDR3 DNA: TGCAGCGTTGGAGGCGGGGTTACAGATACGCAGTATTTT

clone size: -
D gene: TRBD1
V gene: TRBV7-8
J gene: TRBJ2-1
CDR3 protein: CASSHKTSGTGSHEQFF
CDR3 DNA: TGTGCCAGCAGCCACAAAACCTCCGGGACAGGGAGCCATGAGCAGTTCTTC

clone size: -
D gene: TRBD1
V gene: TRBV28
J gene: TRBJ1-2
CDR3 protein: CASSPGDRQNGYTF
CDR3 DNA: TGTGCCAGCAGTCCCGGGGACAGACAGAATGGCTACACCTTC

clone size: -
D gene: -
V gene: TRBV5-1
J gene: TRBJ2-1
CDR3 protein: CASEPSGSYNEQFF
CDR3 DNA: TGCGCCAGCGAGCCCAGTGGGTCCTACAATGAGCAGTTCTTC

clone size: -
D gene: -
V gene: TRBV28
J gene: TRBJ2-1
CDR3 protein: CASSGPLGLINEQFF
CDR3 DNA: TGTGCCAGCAGTGGACCCCTGGGACTTATCAATGAGCAGTTCTTC

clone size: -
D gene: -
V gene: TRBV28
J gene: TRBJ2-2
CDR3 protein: CASQGSMNTGELFF
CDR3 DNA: TGTGCCAGCCAGGGGTCTATGAACACCGGGGAGCTGTTTTTT

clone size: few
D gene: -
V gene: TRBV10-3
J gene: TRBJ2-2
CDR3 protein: CAISEWGPLGRTNTGELFF
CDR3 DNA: TGTGCCATCAGTGAGTGGGGGCCGTTGGGGCGGACGAACACCGGGGAGCTGTTTTTT

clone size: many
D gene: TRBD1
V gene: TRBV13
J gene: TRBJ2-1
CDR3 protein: CASSFSLDRGEQFF
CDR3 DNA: TGTGCCAGCAGCTTCTCCCTGGACAGGGGTGAGCAGTTCTTC

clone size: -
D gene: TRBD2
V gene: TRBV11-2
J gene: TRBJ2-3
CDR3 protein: CASSWRLATDTQYF
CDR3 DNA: TGTGCCAGCAGCTGGCGACTAGCGACAGATACGCAGTATTTT

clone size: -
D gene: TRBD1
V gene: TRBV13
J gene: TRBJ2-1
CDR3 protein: CASSPPPDRARHNEQFF
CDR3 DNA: TGTGCCAGCAGCCCTCCACCGGACAGGGCACGGCACAATGAGCAGTTCTTC

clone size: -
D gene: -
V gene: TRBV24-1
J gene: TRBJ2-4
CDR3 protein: CATAGSPGNIQYF
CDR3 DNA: TGTGCCACCGCCGGGTCCCCGGGAAACATTCAGTACTTC

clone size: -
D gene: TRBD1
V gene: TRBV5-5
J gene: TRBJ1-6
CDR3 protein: CASSIGTGTSPLHF
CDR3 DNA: TGTGCCAGCAGCATCGGGACAGGGACTTCACCCCTCCACTTT

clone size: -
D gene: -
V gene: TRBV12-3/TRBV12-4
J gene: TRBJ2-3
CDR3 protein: CASSLGEKSTDTQYF
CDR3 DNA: TGTGCCAGCAGTTTAGGGGAAAAAAGCACAGATACGCAGTATTTT

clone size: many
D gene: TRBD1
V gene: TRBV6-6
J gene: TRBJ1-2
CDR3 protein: CASSHRPGQGGFDTF
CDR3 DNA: TGTGCCAGCAGCCACCGACCGGGACAGGGAGGTTTTGACACCTTC

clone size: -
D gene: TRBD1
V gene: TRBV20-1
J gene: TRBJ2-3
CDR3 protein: CSARIQGAQYF
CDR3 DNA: TGCAGTGCTAGAATACAGGGGGCGCAGTATTTT

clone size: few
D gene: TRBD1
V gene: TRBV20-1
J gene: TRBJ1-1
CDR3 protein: CSAARQGTGLDTEAFF
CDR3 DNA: TGCAGTGCCGCCCGACAGGGGACGGGGCTCGACACTGAAGCTTTCTTT

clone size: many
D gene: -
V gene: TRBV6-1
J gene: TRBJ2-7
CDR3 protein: CASSEAVYSYEQYF
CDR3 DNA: TGTGCCAGCAGTGAAGCGGTATACTCCTACGAGCAGTACTTC

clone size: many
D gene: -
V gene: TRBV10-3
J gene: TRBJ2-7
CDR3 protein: CAISDGNTYEQYF
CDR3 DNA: TGTGCCATCAGTGATGGGAATACCTACGAGCAGTACTTC

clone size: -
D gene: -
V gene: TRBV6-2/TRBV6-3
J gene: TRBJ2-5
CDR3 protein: CASSYNTQETQYF
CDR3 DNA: TGTGCCAGCAGCTATAATACTCAAGAGACCCAGTACTTC